The clone carrying this T cell receptor beta chain was observed a few times. Its matching antigen is unknown. There are 16 residues in the CDR3. Germline assignment: CDR1 KGHSH and CDR2 LQKENI. Trimming removed 0 bases from V and 2 bases from J, with 13 bases in between. These data come from a study of tumor-infiltrating lymphocytes in localized non-small cell lung cancer. Study conclusions and caveats: TCR sequencing covered a subset of patients with enough tissue.

Method: immunoSEQ multiplex PCR; TCRdb's copy keeps in-frame clones and lacks some. The sample lists thousands of clones, approximately 69% occurring once. The chain uses TRBV18 and TRBJ2-5; D possibly corresponds to TRBD1 (6 bases). The sequenced material came from lung tumor tissue. This TCR came from a human donor with non-small cell lung cancer. CDR3 region: CASSPPAPGEQETQYF. The CDR3, as DNA: TGTGCCAGCTCACCACCGGCCCCAGGGGAACAAGAGACCCAGTACTTC.